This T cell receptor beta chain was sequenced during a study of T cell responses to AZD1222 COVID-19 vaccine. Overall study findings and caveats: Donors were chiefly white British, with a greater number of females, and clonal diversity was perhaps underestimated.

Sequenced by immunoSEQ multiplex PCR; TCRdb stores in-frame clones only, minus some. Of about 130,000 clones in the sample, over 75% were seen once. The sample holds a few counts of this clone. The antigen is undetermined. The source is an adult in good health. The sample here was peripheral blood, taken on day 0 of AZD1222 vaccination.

The CDR3 DNA follows: TGCGCCAGCAGCGGCGCACGGGAGCGCACAGATACGCAGTATTTT. Translation: CASSGARERTDTQYF. The V gene is TRBV10-1, the J gene TRBJ2-3, with D tentatively TRBD2 (6 bases). The CDR3 runs 15 residues. Trimming took off 6 bases at V and 1 base at J, with 14 bases between the two ends. Germline V gives CDR1 WNHNN, CDR2 SYGVQD (reference sequence).